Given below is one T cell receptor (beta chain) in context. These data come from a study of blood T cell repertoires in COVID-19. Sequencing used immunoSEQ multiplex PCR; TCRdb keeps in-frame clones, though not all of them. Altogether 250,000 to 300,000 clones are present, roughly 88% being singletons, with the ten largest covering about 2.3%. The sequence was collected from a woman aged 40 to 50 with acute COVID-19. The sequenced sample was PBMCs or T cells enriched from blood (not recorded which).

The CDR3 protein is CASSFRDGGYEQYF. CDR3 nucleotide sequence: TGTGCCAGCAGCTTTCGGGACGGAGGGTACGAGCAGTACTTC. J is TRBJ2-7 and V is TRBV7-3, with D tentatively TRBD2 (6 bases). V lost 3 bases and J 4 bases, leaving 13 bases between the germline ends. From germline, CDR1 is SGHTA and CDR2 FQGTGA. CDR3 size: 14 residues.